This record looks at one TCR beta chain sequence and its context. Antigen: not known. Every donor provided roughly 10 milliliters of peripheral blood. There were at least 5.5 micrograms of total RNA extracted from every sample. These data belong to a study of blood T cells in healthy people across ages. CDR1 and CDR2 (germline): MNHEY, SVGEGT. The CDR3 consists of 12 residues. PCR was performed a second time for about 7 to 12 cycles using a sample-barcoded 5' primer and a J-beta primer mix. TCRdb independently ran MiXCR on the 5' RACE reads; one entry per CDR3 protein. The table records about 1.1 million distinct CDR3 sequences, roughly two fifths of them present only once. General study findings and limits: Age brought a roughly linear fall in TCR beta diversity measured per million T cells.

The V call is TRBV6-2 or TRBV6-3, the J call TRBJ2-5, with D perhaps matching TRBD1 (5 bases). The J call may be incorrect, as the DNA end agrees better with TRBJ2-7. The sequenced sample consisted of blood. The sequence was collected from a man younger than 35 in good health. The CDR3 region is CAVTGQFYEQYF. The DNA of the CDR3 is TGTGCCGTCACCGGACAATTTTACGAGCAGTACTTC.